What follows are 6 T cell receptor beta chains derived from one specimen sequenced in a study of CXCR3-negative and CXCR3-positive naive CD8 T cells. UMI labels and 5' RACE were used to prepare the TRB cDNA libraries. Each CDR3 protein gets one entry in TCRdb, which reprocessed the 5' RACE reads and gives no DNA. The repertoire shows 70,000 to 95,000 distinct CDR3 sequences; the top ten hold over 1.5%. Source material: naive CXCR3- CD8+ T cells from blood. The subset was: CD45RO-CCR7+CD27+CD95- naive CD8+ T cells lacking CXCR3 (TNR3-). The source of these receptors is a human donor in good health. Some clones in this sample may be carry-over from other donors' samples.

V is TRBV7-9 and J is TRBJ1-2; TCRdb's D call of TRBD1 is untestable without DNA. Germline V lookup: CDR1 SEHNR, CDR2 FQNEAQ (reference sequence). This CDR3 has 13 residues. The CDR3 is CASSPGNGEGYTF.

The chain joins TRBV4-3 to TRBJ1-2. The germline CDR1 and CDR2 sequences are LGHNA and YSLEER. The CDR3 totals 15 residues. The CDR3 region is CASSQDPGANYGYTF.

The rearrangement joins TRBV4-3 to TRBJ2-7; TCRdb's D call, TRBD1, is unchecked because there is no DNA. The germline V gene has CDR1 LGHNA and CDR2 YSLEER. The CDR3 runs 15 residues. The CDR3 loop reads CASSQDRRGSYEQYF.

This chain links TRBV15 with TRBJ2-3; the TRBD1 assignment by TCRdb is unverifiable without DNA. This CDR3 spans 19 amino acids. The germline V gene encodes CDR1 LNHNV and CDR2 YYDKDF (reference sequence). The CDR3 reads CATSTREAPGQGGTDTQYF.

The chain joins TRBV4-2 to TRBJ2-7; TCRdb names TRBD2, which stays unverified in the absence of DNA. The CDR3 totals 13 residues. Germline lookup yields CDR1 LGHNA and CDR2 YNFKEQ. The CDR3 region is CASSQERAAEQYF.

The chain is built from TRBV20-1 and TRBJ2-1; the D call from TCRdb, TRBD1, cannot be confirmed without DNA. Germline-derived CDR1 and CDR2 are DFQATT and SNEGSKA (reference sequence). The CDR3 totals 15 residues. CDR3 residues: CSAPRGLEGGNEQFF.